The next 22 T cell receptor beta chains were all read from a single sample in a study of identifying expanded T cells in peripheral blood. Clones were read by immunoSEQ multiplex PCR, and TCRdb kept only the in-frame ones, dropping some. Of 70,000 to 100,000 clones listed, approximately 90% are singletons. Material for sequencing was blood. These receptors were collected from a person aged 18 to 75 in good health.

A remark on this clone: This CDR3 is also generated by other DNA sequences in the sample. The chain is built from TRBV4-3 and TRBJ2-3; maybe TRBD2 (5 bases). In germline, CDR1 is LGHNA, CDR2 YSLEER. The CDR3 covers 15 residues. V dropped 0 bases and J dropped 1 base, with 8 bases sitting between them. CDR3 coding DNA: TGCGCCAGCAGCCAAGATGGGCGGGGCACAGATACGCAGTATTTT. Its protein product is CASSQDGRGTDTQYF.

In DNA, the CDR3 is TGTGCCTGGAGTCCCCCCCGGACCCTAACCGGGGAGCTGTTTTTT. Its protein is CAWSPPRTLTGELFF. This rearrangement joins TRBV30 to TRBJ2-2; no clear D gene. Germline lookup yields CDR1 GTSNPN and CDR2 SVGIG (reference sequence). This CDR3 is built from 15 residues. V dropped 2 bases and J dropped 5 bases, with 15 bases sitting between them.

J is TRBJ1-2 and V is TRBV4-1, with TRBD1 matching over 7 bases. The CDR3 runs 15 residues. The germline V gene encodes CDR1 MGHRA and CDR2 YSYEKL. With 3 bases clipped from V and 6 bases from J, the junction kept 10 bases outside the gene matches. CDR3 nucleotides: TGCGCCAGCAGCCACTCACAGGGGCCGAGGGATGGCTACACCTTC. Protein sequence: CASSHSQGPRDGYTF.

The gene calls are TRBV15 and TRBJ1-5, with TRBD1 identical over 11 bases. The CDR3 has 14 residues. The V gene's germline CDR1 is LNHNV and CDR2 YYDKDF (reference sequence). V was clipped by 8 bases and J by 6 bases; unmatched bases: 6. CDR3 in amino acids: CATARDRGIQPQHF. CDR3 DNA sequence: TGTGCCACCGCCCGGGACAGGGGGATTCAGCCCCAGCATTTT.

The chain uses TRBV5-6 and TRBJ2-5; a weak D match, TRBD2 (5 bases). V dropped 2 bases and J dropped 2 bases, with 10 bases sitting between them. Looked up from germline, CDR1 is SGHDT and CDR2 is YYEEEE. CDR3 length: 14 amino acids. The CDR3: CASSFSGVQETQYF. In nucleotides, the CDR3 is TGTGCCAGCAGCTTCTCCGGGGTTCAAGAGACCCAGTACTTC.

The chain employs TRBV7-2 and TRBJ1-2; unclear D gene. This CDR3 is 16 amino acids long. The germline CDR1 and CDR2 sequences are SGHTA and FQGNSA. The germline V and J ends were trimmed by 5 bases and 4 bases, with 20 bases remaining between them. The CDR3 nucleotides read TGTGCCAGCAGCCAAACAGATCAGATAAATATCTATGGCTACACCTTC. Translated, it gives CASSQTDQINIYGYTF. Based on the CDR3 plus reference TRBV7-2 and TRBJ1-2, the full variable domain is GAGVSQSPSNKVTEKGKDVELRCDPISGHTALYWYRQSLGQGLEFLIYFQGNSAPDKSGLPSDRFSAERTGGSVSTLTIQRTQQEDSAVYLCASSQTDQINIYGYTFGSGTRLTVV.

The rearrangement links TRBV7-2 to TRBJ2-2; perhaps TRBD2 as D (6 bases). The ends were cut back, 7 bases at V and 0 bases at J, with 18 bases in the middle. There are 17 residues in the CDR3. CDR1 is SGHTA, CDR2 FQGNSA, per germline. In DNA form, the CDR3 reads TGTGCCAGCACCCTCGGGCGATCGGGGGCGAACACCGGGGAGCTGTTTTTT. It encodes CASTLGRSGANTGELFF. The full variable domain, in which reference TRBV7-2 and TRBJ2-2 provide the parts outside the CDR3, is GAGVSQSPSNKVTEKGKDVELRCDPISGHTALYWYRQSLGQGLEFLIYFQGNSAPDKSGLPSDRFSAERTGGSVSTLTIQRTQQEDSAVYLCASTLGRSGANTGELFFGEGSRLTVL.

The chain recombines TRBV6-5 with TRBJ2-7; D possibly corresponds to TRBD1 (6 bases). Trimming stripped 6 bases from V and 3 bases from J, with 18 bases between. Germline assignment: CDR1 MNHEY and CDR2 SVGAGI. The CDR3 sequence is 15 residues long. CDR3 region: CASRGAGAQDYEQYF. The CDR3 region has the DNA TGTGCCAGCAGGGGGGCAGGGGCCCAAGACTACGAGCAGTACTTC.

The CDR3: CASSYRPSGQAYEQYF. The CDR3 bases are TGTGCCAGCAGTTACCGGCCTAGTGGCCAAGCCTACGAGCAGTACTTC. The V call is TRBV6-6, the J call TRBJ2-7; D gene ambiguous. The ends were cut back, 2 bases at V and 2 bases at J, with 16 bases in the middle. The germline CDR1 and CDR2 sequences are MNHNY and SVGAGI (reference sequence). This CDR3 is built from 16 residues.

The chain combines TRBV29-1 with TRBJ2-3; D is possibly TRBD1 (5 bases). Trimming pared 5 bases from V and 4 bases from J, leaving 10 bases between. Germline V gives CDR1 SQVTM, CDR2 ANQGSEA. CDR3 length: 12 residues. CDR3 sequence: CSVTKGADTQYF. For the CDR3, the DNA is TGCAGCGTTACCAAAGGGGCAGATACGCAGTATTTT.

CDR3 in DNA: TGTGCCAGTAGTCCCTGGGTGGGCTCACCCCTCCACTTT. This codes for CASSPWVGSPLHF. This chain links TRBV19 with TRBJ1-6; D gene ambiguous. Looked up from germline, CDR1 is LNHDA and CDR2 is SQIVND (reference sequence). Trimming took off 5 bases at V and 10 bases at J, with 12 bases between the two ends. There are 13 residues in the CDR3.

The chain recombines TRBV6-1 with TRBJ2-5; D is perhaps TRBD1 or TRBD2 (5 bases each). The CDR3 runs to 13 residues. The germline CDR1 and CDR2 sequences are MNHNS and SASEGT. Between the trimmed V and J ends, which lost 2 bases and 7 bases, there was a span of 11 bases. The CDR3 sequence: CASSERGGGTQYF. The DNA for the CDR3 is TGTGCCAGCAGTGAAAGGGGCGGAGGGACCCAGTACTTC.

This clone was seen a single time. The V and J genes are TRBV28 and TRBJ2-2, with 9 bases aligning to TRBD1. After removal of 2 bases from V and 4 bases from J, the junction contained 8 bases not matched to a gene. Germline V gene sequence: CDR1 MDHEN, CDR2 SYDVKM. The CDR3 runs 17 residues. The CDR3 loop reads CASSLARTGAVTGELFF. For the CDR3, the DNA is TGTGCCAGCAGTTTAGCTCGGACAGGGGCGGTCACCGGGGAGCTGTTTTTT.

The V and J genes are TRBV6-4 and TRBJ2-1, with 8 bases fitting TRBD1. This CDR3 spans 15 amino acids. The V gene's germline CDR1 is MRHNA and CDR2 SNTAGT. The junction had 11 bases not matched to a gene; V was cut back by 9 bases and J by 4 bases. The CDR3 here is CARSSDRAHYNEQFF. The DNA for the CDR3 is TGTGCCAGATCGTCGGACAGGGCCCATTACAATGAGCAGTTCTTC.

The chain recombines TRBV2 with TRBJ2-1; D not certain. Trimming pared 0 bases from V and 4 bases from J, leaving 7 bases between. Germline CDR1 reads SNHLY; CDR2 reads FYNNEI. This CDR3 contains 14 residues. CDR3 residues: CASSEASGYNEQFF. CDR3 coding DNA: TGTGCCAGCAGTGAAGCGTCCGGATACAATGAGCAGTTCTTC. Drawing the rest from reference TRBV2 and TRBJ2-1, the complete variable domain is EPEVTQTPSHQVTQMGQEVILRCVPISNHLYFYWYRQILGQKVEFLVSFYNNEISEKSEIFDDQFSVERPDGSNFTLKIRSTKLEDSAMYFCASSEASGYNEQFFGPGTRLTVL.

This clone was observed a single time. V usage is TRBV11-3 and J usage is TRBJ2-3; 9 bases are shared with TRBD1. CDR1 SGHNT and CDR2 YENEEA come from the germline V gene. The CDR3 totals 18 residues. The V gene end was trimmed by 0 bases and the J gene end by 7 bases; junction bases not matched to a gene: 14. This chain's CDR3 is CASSLDQGGTGGLNTQYF. The DNA for the CDR3 is TGTGCCAGCAGCTTAGATCAAGGAGGTACAGGGGGCTTGAATACGCAGTATTTT.

V and J are TRBV5-4 and TRBJ2-5; 10 bases line up with TRBD1. Germline loops: CDR1 SGHNT, CDR2 YYREEE (reference sequence). V lost 4 bases to trimming and J lost 1 base; unmatched junction nucleotides: 10. The CDR3 covers 17 residues. This chain's CDR3 is CASSATPTGGLQETQYF. DNA of the CDR3: TGTGCCAGCAGCGCAACGCCGACAGGGGGCCTCCAAGAGACCCAGTACTTC.

This clone turned up a few times. The rearrangement uses TRBV4-3 and TRBJ1-5; TRBD1 aligns across 7 bases. The ends lost 1 base at V and 7 bases at J; junction bases unmatched: 7. Germline V lookup: CDR1 LGHNA, CDR2 YSLEER. This CDR3 spans 15 amino acids. CDR3 sequence reads: CASSQATGVLQPQHF. Here the CDR3 DNA reads TGCGCCAGCAGCCAAGCAACAGGGGTCTTGCAGCCCCAGCATTTT.

The chain is built from TRBV7-9 and TRBJ2-1; TRBD2 agrees at 13 bases. V lost 8 bases, J lost 8 bases, and 6 bases stayed unmatched. The germline CDR1 and CDR2 sequences are SEHNR and FQNEAQ (reference sequence). The CDR3 sequence is 14 residues long. The CDR3 region is CASQLAGGPHEQFF. The CDR3 DNA is TGTGCCAGCCAACTAGCGGGGGGGCCCCATGAGCAGTTCTTC.

This clone has just one count. This rearrangement joins TRBV4-3 to TRBJ1-5; TRBD1 might be the D (5 bases). Germline-derived CDR1 and CDR2 are LGHNA and YSLEER. This CDR3 is 15 amino acids long. V lost 1 base to trimming and J lost 5 bases, with 12 bases between them. The CDR3 DNA sequence: TGCGCCAGCAGCCAAGCTACAGGCAACGATCAGCCCCAGCATTTT. Residues: CASSQATGNDQPQHF.

V gene TRBV7-2 combines with J gene TRBJ2-3; TRBD1 aligns across 7 bases. CDR1 is SGHTA and CDR2 is FQGNSA in the germline V gene. J was trimmed by 3 bases and V by 4 bases; bases with no gene match: 13. The CDR3 contains 17 residues. The CDR3 sequence is CASSSTSGTEGTDTQYF. DNA for the CDR3: TGTGCCAGCAGCTCCACCTCGGGGACAGAAGGGACAGATACGCAGTATTTT.

V usage is TRBV11-2 and J usage is TRBJ1-6; the D is unclear. V gave up 3 bases and J gave up 9 bases, with 9 bases separating them. CDR3 size: 13 residues. From germline, CDR1 is SGHAT and CDR2 FQNNGV. The CDR3 region is CASSFSLRSPLHF. The CDR3 DNA reads TGTGCCAGCAGCTTTAGCTTGCGTTCACCCCTCCACTTT.